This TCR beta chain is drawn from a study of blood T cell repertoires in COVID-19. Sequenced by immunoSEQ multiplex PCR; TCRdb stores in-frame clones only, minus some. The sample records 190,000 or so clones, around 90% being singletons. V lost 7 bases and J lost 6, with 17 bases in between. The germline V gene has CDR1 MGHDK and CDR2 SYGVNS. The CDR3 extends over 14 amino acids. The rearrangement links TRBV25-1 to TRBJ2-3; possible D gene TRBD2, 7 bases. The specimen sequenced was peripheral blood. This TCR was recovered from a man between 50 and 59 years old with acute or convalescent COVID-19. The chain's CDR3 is CASTGRGSMDTQYF. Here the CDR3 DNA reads TGTGCCAGCACAGGGAGGGGGAGTATGGATACGCAGTATTTT.